The rows below give T cell receptor beta chains drawn from one sample of a study of Ad26.COV2.S vaccination and SARS-CoV-2 variants. The assay was immunoSEQ multiplex PCR, and TCRdb's table has in-frame clones only and misses some. The sample consists of about 430,000 clones, about nine tenths of them appearing once. This specimen consisted of peripheral blood, obtained in a trial of Ad26.COV2.S vaccine versus placebo. The origin of the receptors is a person aged 18-60 years who received the Ad26.COV2.S COVID-19 vaccine or a placebo. The CDR3 runs from the conserved cysteine through the conserved F or W. The D gene is left open where the match is weak. Expanded clones are given a class, and other clones once, few, many or no size at all.

NA	TRBV27	NA	TRBJ1-5	TGTGCCAGCAGTCGCCCTAATCAGCCCCAGCATTTT	CASSRPNQPQHF
NA	TRBV7-3	NA	TRBJ2-2	TGTGCCAGCAGCCGTTATAACACCGGGGAGCTGTTTTTT	CASSRYNTGELFF
TRBD1	TRBV28	NA	TRBJ2-7	TGTGCCGGACCGGGACAGGGGGTCCCCTACGAGCAGTACTTC	CAGPGQGVPYEQYF
NA	TRBV11-3	NA	TRBJ2-1	TGTGCCAGCAGCAGCACGGCTAATGAGCAGTTCTTC	CASSSTANEQFF
NA	TRBV19	few	TRBJ1-1	TGTGCCAGTAGTATGACAACGAACACTGAAGCTTTCTTT	CASSMTTNTEAFF
TRBD1	TRBV19	NA	TRBJ2-4	TGTGCCAGTAGTGACAGGGGACTAGCCAAAAACATTCAGTACTTC	CASSDRGLAKNIQYF
NA	TRBV7-9	NA	TRBJ2-3	TGTGCCAGCGGGGGAATACCTAGCACAGATACGCAGTATTTT	CASGGIPSTDTQYF
NA	TRBV11-2	NA	TRBJ1-1	TGTGCCAGCCGGGGGTGGAATACTGAAGCTTTCTTT	CASRGWNTEAFF
NA	TRBV6-6	NA	TRBJ2-7	TGTGCCAGCAGTCCTGGGCCTTACAGCGGTCTAGCCTACGAGCAGTACTTC	CASSPGPYSGLAYEQYF
TRBD1	TRBV28	NA	TRBJ2-1	TGTGCCAGCACTCTGGGACAGAATACCTACAATGAGCAGTTCTTC	CASTLGQNTYNEQFF
TRBD1	TRBV19	NA	TRBJ2-1	TGTGCCAGTGGGCAGGGGGTCAGCTCCTACAATGAGCAGTTCTTC	CASGQGVSSYNEQFF
NA	TRBV7-8	few	TRBJ2-7	TGTGCCAGCAGCTTAGCAGTCTCCTACGAGCAGTACTTC	CASSLAVSYEQYF
TRBD1	TRBV28	NA	TRBJ2-7	TGTGCCAGCAGTTTACCCGACAGGGAGGAGCAGTACTTC	CASSLPDREEQYF
NA	TRBV6-1	NA	TRBJ2-1	TGTGCCAGCAGCCTATCTGGGAGTGAGCAGTTCTTC	CASSLSGSEQFF
TRBD2	TRBV19	NA	TRBJ2-1	TGTGCCAGTAGTATGCTGACTAGCGGACTTTACAATGAGCAGTTCTTC	CASSMLTSGLYNEQFF
TRBD1	TRBV28	NA	TRBJ2-7	TGTGCCAGCGGGACAGGGGGGTTCGAGCAGTACTTC	CASGTGGFEQYF
NA	TRBV11-2	NA	TRBJ2-7	TGTGCCAGCAGCTTAGCGCCGGGACTTCCCTACGAGCAGTACTTC	CASSLAPGLPYEQYF
TRBD2	TRBV7-2	NA	TRBJ2-7	TGTGCCAGCAGCTTAGCGGGGACTAGCGGGAGAGAAGAGCAGTACTTC	CASSLAGTSGREEQYF
NA	TRBV9	NA	TRBJ2-1	TGTGCCAGCAGCGTAGAGATTTCGGTCGGTCGCTACAATGAGCAGTTCTTC	CASSVEISVGRYNEQFF
NA	TRBV5-1	NA	TRBJ1-6	TGCGCCAGCAGGGACGAGTTAAATTCACCCCTCCACTTT	CASRDELNSPLHF
TRBD2	TRBV28	once	TRBJ2-1	TGTGCCAGCAGTTTCCCTCTAGCGGGAGGAAGCGATGAGCAGTTCTTC	CASSFPLAGGSDEQFF
NA	TRBV3-1/TRBV3-2	once	TRBJ1-3	TGTGCCAGCAGCCAAGGACGGACCTCTGGAAACACCATATATTTT	CASSQGRTSGNTIYF
TRBD2	TRBV10-3	NA	TRBJ2-1	TGTGCCATCAGTGAGCGTAGCGGGGTACAGAATGAGCAGTTCTTC	CAISERSGVQNEQFF
NA	TRBV24-1	NA	TRBJ1-4	TGTGCCACTTCGGGAGCGGCTAATGAAAAACTGTTTTTT	CATSGAANEKLFF
TRBD1	TRBV11-2	NA	TRBJ1-1	TGTGCCAGCAGCAGGGACAGGGGCACTGAAGCTTTCTTT	CASSRDRGTEAFF
NA	TRBV5-8	NA	TRBJ1-2	TGTGCCAGCAGCTTTTGGGGTGACTATGGCTACACCTTC	CASSFWGDYGYTF
NA	TRBV5-1	NA	TRBJ2-3	TGCGCCAGCAGGGCAGGGACTTTAGTAACAGATACGCAGTATTTT	CASRAGTLVTDTQYF
NA	TRBV19	NA	TRBJ1-1	TGTGCCAGTAGTATGGGAGGCTGGATGAACACTGAAGCTTTCTTT	CASSMGGWMNTEAFF
NA	TRBV19	NA	TRBJ2-2	TGTGCCAGTAGTATAGACAGGGGAGTCGCCGGGGAGCTGTTTTTT	CASSIDRGVAGELFF
NA	TRBV19	NA	TRBJ1-2	TGTGCCAGTAGTATGGGAGGCGGCTACACCTTC	CASSMGGGYTF
TRBD2	TRBV28	NA	TRBJ2-7	TGTGCCAGCAGGACCCGACTAGCGGGAGATTCCCACGAGCAGTACTTC	CASRTRLAGDSHEQYF
TRBD2	TRBV6-6	NA	TRBJ2-7	TGTGCCAGCAGTTTCAGCGGGAGGGCGTGGGAGCAGTACTTC	CASSFSGRAWEQYF
TRBD2	TRBV2	NA	TRBJ2-3	TGTGCCAGCAATGGACTAGCGGGAGTTGGAGATACGCAGTATTTT	CASNGLAGVGDTQYF